The 25 T cell receptor beta chains presented below share a single source sample, sequenced in a study of T cells expressing NK-cell markers. TCRdb reanalyzed the 5' RACE reads and collapses them to one entry per CDR3 protein, without DNA. With 500,000 to 700,000 distinct CDR3 sequences in the sample, the ten largest clones hold approximately 3.6%. Sequencing input: blood T cells: a sorted CD56 or NKG2C T cell subset, CD4+ or CD8+ T cells, or bulk PBMC T cells (not recorded which). All receptors derive from a man aged 18 to 29 in good health.

The rearrangement joins TRBV6-6 to TRBJ1-3. Germline values: CDR1 MNHNY, CDR2 SVGAGI (reference sequence). There are 11 residues in the CDR3. The CDR3 reads CASRDRNTIYF.

The genes are TRBV7-2 and TRBJ2-3; TCRdb names TRBD2, which stays unverified in the absence of DNA. Germline V lookup: CDR1 SGHTA, CDR2 FQGNSA. The CDR3 is 16 amino acids. The CDR3 protein is CASSPGLATYTDTQYF.

The chain combines TRBV29-1 with TRBJ2-5; the D call of TRBD2 rests on TCRdb alone, since no DNA is present to check it. The CDR3 extends over 12 amino acids. Germline V gene lookup returns CDR1 SQVTM and CDR2 ANQGSEA. CDR3 in amino acids: CSQASGRETQYF.

The chain's CDR3 is CASSITSSTYEQYF. V usage is TRBV19 and J usage is TRBJ2-7; the D gene TCRdb calls, TRBD2, cannot be checked with no DNA. Germline CDR1 and CDR2: LNHDA and SQIVND (reference sequence). The CDR3 has 14 residues.

The V and J genes are TRBV4-3 and TRBJ2-5; TCRdb picks TRBD2, but there is no DNA to check that call. CDR3 length: 17 residues. Germline V lookup: CDR1 LGHNA, CDR2 YSLEER. The CDR3 sequence is CASSQDQGGSPWETQYF.

The chain carries TRBV5-5 and TRBJ1-4. Germline lookup yields CDR1 SGHKS and CDR2 YYEKEE (reference sequence). CDR3 length: 12 residues. The CDR3: CASSLSAGSLFF.

V and J are TRBV21-1 and TRBJ2-5; TCRdb returns TRBD1, unconfirmable since there is no DNA. TRBV21-1 is listed as a pseudogene. CDR3 size: 16 residues. This chain's CDR3 is CASSSLQTGGSETQYF.

V is TRBV12-3 or TRBV12-4 and J is TRBJ2-5; TCRdb's D call of TRBD1 is untestable without DNA. CDR3 size: 14 residues. CDR3 sequence: CASSYTGPGETQYF.

The rearrangement joins TRBV9 to TRBJ2-3; TCRdb indicates TRBD1, and absent DNA this call remains unverified. The CDR3 runs to 16 residues. Per germline, CDR1 SGDLS and CDR2 YYNGEE. The CDR3 protein is CASSSSREISTDTQYF.

V gene TRBV24-1 combines with J gene TRBJ2-1; TCRdb picks TRBD1, but there is no DNA to check that call. The CDR3 spans 20 residues. Germline CDR1 KGHDR, CDR2 SFDVKD. CDR3 in amino acids: CATSAILGKPGRERYNEQFF.

This chain joins TRBV24-1 and TRBJ2-5; without DNA, the TCRdb call of TRBD1 cannot be checked. The length of the CDR3 is 15 residues. Looked up from germline, CDR1 is KGHDR and CDR2 is SFDVKD. This chain's CDR3 is CATSDLPGRGETQYF.

The chain combines TRBV6-4 with TRBJ2-1. The CDR3 extends over 16 amino acids. Germline V gene data show CDR1 as MRHNA and CDR2 as SNTAGT. The CDR3 loop reads CASSDSFGSSYNEQFF.

J is TRBJ2-3 and V is TRBV5-1; the TRBD1 assignment by TCRdb is unverifiable without DNA. The CDR3 is made up of 16 amino acids. The germline V gene encodes CDR1 SGHRS and CDR2 YFSETQ. The CDR3 sequence is CASSLDWGLGTDTQYF.

The V call is TRBV29-1, the J call TRBJ2-2; TCRdb proposes TRBD1, but this gene call is untestable without DNA. CDR3 length: 15 amino acids. CDR1 is SQVTM, CDR2 ANQGSEA, per germline. The CDR3 here is CSVFVPGQGIGELFF.

This chain connects TRBV6-1 to TRBJ2-3; there is no DNA to check the TCRdb D call of TRBD2. The CDR3 loop spans 19 amino acids. Germline CDR1 is MNHNS and CDR2 is SASEGT. The CDR3 reads CASSPPGAGGPGSTDTQYF.

The genes are TRBV5-6 and TRBJ2-3; lacking DNA, the TRBD2 call made by TCRdb goes unchecked. Germline values: CDR1 SGHDT, CDR2 YYEEEE. This CDR3 contains 16 residues. The CDR3: CASSSELAGVTDTQYF. Full variable domain (rest looked up from reference TRBV5-6 and TRBJ2-3): DAGVTQSPTHLIKTRGQQVTLRCSPKSGHDTVSWYQQALGQGPQFIFQYYEEEERQRGNFPDRFSGHQFPNYSSELNVNALLLGDSALYLCASSSELAGVTDTQYFGPGTRLTVL.

The J gene is TRBJ2-3, the V gene TRBV25-1. The germline gives CDR1 MGHDK, CDR2 SYGVNS. The CDR3 length is 16 residues. CDR3 amino acids: CASSELIGSSTDTQYF.

The CDR3 reads CASSQLTGAGYEQYF. The chain is built from TRBV4-3 and TRBJ2-7; TCRdb's assignment of TRBD1 cannot be checked, as there is no DNA. The germline gives CDR1 LGHNA, CDR2 YSLEER. The CDR3 is 15 residues long.

This rearrangement joins TRBV3-1 to TRBJ1-4. Germline V gene data show CDR1 as LGHDT and CDR2 as YNNKEL (reference sequence). The CDR3 is 13 amino acids. CDR3 residues: CASSVRMNEKLFF.

V usage is TRBV5-1 and J usage is TRBJ1-1; TCRdb reports TRBD1, a call that lacks DNA to check it against. Per the germline V gene, CDR1 is SGHRS and CDR2 is YFSETQ. There are 15 residues in the CDR3. The CDR3 spells CASSLTTGRESEAFF.

The chain recombines TRBV7-9 with TRBJ1-2; TCRdb selects TRBD1, and the lack of DNA leaves this call unchecked. CDR3 length: 12 amino acids. Looked up from germline, CDR1 is SEHNR and CDR2 is FQNEAQ (reference sequence). CDR3 protein: CASSFDRNGYTF.

This chain joins TRBV28 and TRBJ2-1; checking the TCRdb D call of TRBD1 is not possible without DNA. CDR3 length equals 12 residues. Germline V lookup: CDR1 MDHEN, CDR2 SYDVKM. CDR3 sequence: CASSSQGAGQFF.

The CDR3 reads CASSQLPGLASTDTQYF. V usage is TRBV4-2 and J usage is TRBJ2-3; TCRdb's D gene call, TRBD2, goes unchecked for lack of DNA. Germline assignment: CDR1 LGHNA and CDR2 YNFKEQ. The CDR3 spans 17 residues.

V usage is TRBV7-9 and J usage is TRBJ2-5. The CDR3 is 14 residues long. Per germline, CDR1 SEHNR and CDR2 FQNEAQ (reference sequence). CDR3 in amino acids: CASSGEMRWETQYF.

V and J are TRBV18 and TRBJ2-5; TCRdb's D gene call, TRBD2, goes unchecked for lack of DNA. The length of the CDR3 is 15 residues. Germline CDR1 KGHSH, CDR2 LQKENI. CDR3 protein: CASSGVADSQETQYF. Full variable domain (remainder filled in from reference TRBV18 and TRBJ2-5): NAGVMQNPRHLVRRRGQEARLRCSPMKGHSHVYWYRQLPEEGLKFMVYLQKENIIDESGMPKERFSAEFPKEGPSILRIQQVVRGDSAAYFCASSGVADSQETQYFGPGTRLLVL.